The 2 T cell receptor beta chains presented below share a single source sample, sequenced in a study of blood T cell repertoires in COVID-19. Using immunoSEQ multiplex PCR, the repertoire was profiled, and TCRdb retains in-frame clones only, with some absent. The sample contains about 26,000 clones, 82% of which appear only once. Sequencing used peripheral blood. Receptor source: a human donor in a cohort sampled during active COVID-19.

V and J are TRBV11-3 and TRBJ2-6, with D possibly being TRBD2 (6 bases). V shed 3 bases and J shed 1 base, with 10 bases lying between them. Germline V gene lookup returns CDR1 SGHNT and CDR2 YENEEA. This CDR3 contains 16 residues. As DNA, the CDR3 is TGTGCCAGCAGCTTGGGGCGGGGATCTGGGGCCAACGTCCTGACTTTC. Translated, it gives CASSLGRGSGANVLTF.

This chain connects TRBV11-3 to TRBJ2-5, with D maybe TRBD2 (5 bases). The CDR3 is 12 residues long. Trimming stripped 8 bases from V and 5 bases from J, with 12 bases between. CDR1 is SGHNT, CDR2 YENEEA, per germline. CDR3 nucleotides: TGTGCCAGCCGGGGAGAAACGGAGACCCAGTACTTC. Translated: CASRGETETQYF.